This record concerns one TCR beta chain sequence. The antigen remains unidentified. The data stem from a study of OX40 agonist ivuxolimab in advanced cancers. Study summary: Of the patients, three showed partial responses, one with hepatocellular carcinoma and two with cutaneous melanoma.

Notes on the study in general: The authors did not determine the antigen specificity of the expanded peripheral T cells. Both CD4+ and CD8+ T cell populations in blood had undergone clonal expansion by week 6 at 0.1 to 3.0 mg/kg. Low clonal expansion, among the lowest seen, marked partial responders at 0.1-3.0 mg/kg.

The CDR3 is made up of 11 amino acids. Per germline, CDR1 SGHTA and CDR2 FQGNSA. V lost 4 bases, J lost 2 bases, and 1 base lay in between. The method was immunoSEQ multiplex PCR; TCRdb's version includes in-frame clones alone and lacks a portion of them. The table records 90,000 or so clones, roughly 90% of them present only once. The receptor comes from an adult with an advanced solid tumor such as melanoma, head and neck, liver or kidney cancer. The specimen was CD4+ or CD8+ T cells sorted from blood, collected in a trial of the OX40 agonist ivuxolimab. The rearrangement links TRBV7-2 to TRBJ2-3, with D unresolved. The CDR3 nucleotides read TGTGCCAGCAGCTCCACAGATACGCAGTATTTT. Amino acids: CASSSTDTQYF.